A single sample gave rise to the 16 T cell receptor beta chains below, sequenced in a study of T cell responses to AZD1222 COVID-19 vaccine. Method: immunoSEQ multiplex PCR; TCRdb's copy keeps in-frame clones and lacks some. This table holds about 150,000 clones, roughly nine tenths found once. This specimen consisted of peripheral blood, obtained after recovery from COVID-19. These receptors were obtained from an adult who had recovered from COVID-19.

CDR3 residues: CASSVGGSTNEKLFF. CDR3 nucleotide sequence: TGTGCCAGCAGCGTAGGGGGGTCAACTAATGAAAAACTGTTTTTT. The V and J genes are TRBV9 and TRBJ1-4; D is possibly TRBD1 (5 bases). Germline CDR1 is SGDLS and CDR2 is YYNGEE. Deletions cut 0 bases from V and 0 bases from J, with 6 bases between. The length of the CDR3 is 15 residues. The full variable domain, rest sourced from reference TRBV9 and TRBJ1-4, is DSGVTQTPKHLITATGQRVTLRCSPRSGDLSVYWYQQSLDQGLQFLIQYYNGEERAKGNILERFSAQQFPDLHSELNLSSLELGDSALYFCASSVGGSTNEKLFFGSGTQLSVL.

The J gene is TRBJ2-3, the V gene TRBV24-1; weak D call: TRBD1 (5 bases). Trimming removed 4 bases at V and 3 bases at J, with 7 bases between. This CDR3 is built from 13 residues. Germline V gives CDR1 KGHDR, CDR2 SFDVKD. The CDR3 DNA is TGTGCCACCAGTGACGCAGGGACAGATACGCAGTATTTT. The encoded protein is CATSDAGTDTQYF.

The J gene is TRBJ2-2, the V gene TRBV24-1; 12 bases match TRBD2. V dropped 1 base and J dropped 5; count of bases not matched to a gene: 10. Germline V CDR1 and CDR2: KGHDR, SFDVKD. This CDR3 region has 19 residues. The CDR3 DNA follows: TGTGCCACCAGTGATTTACCTAGCGGGAGGGCAATAAGGACCGGGGAGCTGTTTTTT. It yields the protein CATSDLPSGRAIRTGELFF.

The gene calls are TRBV28 and TRBJ1-6; D unclear. CDR3 length equals 14 residues. Germline loops: CDR1 MDHEN, CDR2 SYDVKM. Trimming shortened V by 5 bases and J by 9 bases, and 14 bases separated the two germline ends. This CDR3 is CASSLLGVGSPLHF. DNA of the CDR3: TGTGCCAGCAGTCTGCTTGGTGTGGGTTCACCCCTCCACTTT.

The gene calls are TRBV7-6 and TRBJ2-3; 7 bases are shared with TRBD2. Germline V gene sequence: CDR1 SGHVS, CDR2 FNYEAQ. The CDR3 loop spans 17 amino acids. V was pared by 3 bases and J by 2 bases, with 11 bases of the junction left unmatched. The DNA for the CDR3 is TGTGCCAGCAGCTTTCAGATCGGGGGGACTTCCACAGATACGCAGTATTTT. This codes for CASSFQIGGTSTDTQYF.

This chain links TRBV4-2 with TRBJ1-1, with a weak D call TRBD1 (6 bases). CDR1 is LGHNA and CDR2 is YNFKEQ in the germline V gene. V dropped 3 bases and J dropped 0 bases, with 8 bases sitting between them. This CDR3 is 14 amino acids long. The CDR3 reads CASSQGQMNTEAFF. CDR3 sequence (DNA): TGTGCCAGCAGCCAGGGACAAATGAACACTGAAGCTTTCTTT.

The CDR3 bases are TGTGCCAGCAGGCTAACCGAGGACGATAACTATGGCTACACCTTC. Translation gives CASRLTEDDNYGYTF. The genes are TRBV6-5 and TRBJ1-2; unclear D gene. The CDR3 covers 15 residues. CDR1 is MNHEY and CDR2 is SVGAGI in the germline V gene. The ends were cut back, 6 bases at V and 1 base at J, with 15 bases in the middle.

This chain connects TRBV20-1 to TRBJ2-5; no reliable D call. Germline V lookup: CDR1 DFQATT, CDR2 SNEGSKA (reference sequence). The CDR3 contains 15 residues. Trimming left V 3 bases short and J 2 bases short, with 16 bases between. DNA of the CDR3: TGCAGTGCTAGTGCCTTTGACGGGTTTCAAGAGACCCAGTACTTC. Amino acids: CSASAFDGFQETQYF.

The V gene is TRBV19, the J gene TRBJ2-3; D remains unclear. CDR3 length: 15 amino acids. In germline, CDR1 is LNHDA, CDR2 SQIVND (reference sequence). Trimming pared 4 bases from V and 3 bases from J, leaving 14 bases between. CDR3 region: CASSRNNGLTDTQYF. The CDR3, as DNA: TGTGCCAGTAGTAGGAATAACGGGTTGACAGATACGCAGTATTTT.

This clone is a singleton in its sample. The chain combines TRBV11-2 with TRBJ2-1; 9 nucleotides line up with TRBD2. The CDR3 loop spans 16 amino acids. V gave up 4 bases and J gave up 3 bases; unmatched junction bases: 7. Looked up from germline, CDR1 is SGHAT and CDR2 is FQNNGV. CDR3 amino acids: CASSSRRGGYYNEQFF. The CDR3 nucleotides are TGTGCCAGCAGCTCCAGGCGGGGGGGGTACTACAATGAGCAGTTCTTC.

The V gene is TRBV28, the J gene TRBJ1-2; 7 positions agree with TRBD1. V shed 10 bases and J 11 bases; nucleotides not matched to a gene: 19. Germline loops: CDR1 MDHEN, CDR2 SYDVKM. The CDR3 is 14 amino acids. In DNA, the CDR3 is TGTGCCACCATCTTATCCGGGGACAGCCTAAGGTACACCTTC. The encoded protein is CATILSGDSLRYTF.

This chain joins TRBV12-3 or TRBV12-4 and TRBJ1-3; perhaps TRBD1 as D (5 bases). Trimming took off 4 bases at V and 3 bases at J, with 7 bases between the two ends. The CDR3 totals 13 residues. Here the CDR3 DNA reads TGTGCCAGCAGTTCACAGGTTGGAAACACCATATATTTT. Protein: CASSSQVGNTIYF.

The chain links TRBV19 to TRBJ1-2; unclear D gene. Germline V lookup: CDR1 LNHDA, CDR2 SQIVND (reference sequence). Trimming took 3 bases from V and 5 from J, leaving 10 bases between them. CDR3 length: 13 amino acids. The CDR3 DNA reads TGTGCCAGTAGTATTTCAGAGTTATATGGCTACACCTTC. Protein sequence: CASSISELYGYTF.

The chain carries TRBV15 and TRBJ1-2, with a tentative D call TRBD1 (5 bases). The CDR3 totals 15 residues. Looked up from germline, CDR1 is LNHNV and CDR2 is YYDKDF (reference sequence). Trimming took off 0 bases at V and 6 bases at J, with 14 bases between the two ends. The CDR3 DNA reads as TGTGCCACCAGCAGAGATGATTGGGGGGGAAATGGCTACACCTTC. It translates to CATSRDDWGGNGYTF. The whole variable domain, remainder taken from reference TRBV15 and TRBJ1-2, is DAMVIQNPRYQVTQFGKPVTLSCSQTLNHNVMYWYQQKSSQAPKLLFHYYDKDFNNEADTPDNFQSRRPNTSFCFLDIRSPGLGDTAMYLCATSRDDWGGNGYTFGSGTRLTVV.

This clone has just a few counts. V is TRBV4-2 and J is TRBJ1-6, with D unresolved. The CDR3 has 17 amino acids. CDR1 LGHNA and CDR2 YNFKEQ come from the germline V gene. V was clipped by 5 bases and J by 0 bases, with 14 bases between them. CDR3 amino acids: CASSYGVGSSYNSPLHF. CDR3 in DNA: TGTGCCAGCAGCTATGGGGTGGGGAGCTCCTATAATTCACCCCTCCACTTT.

The V gene is TRBV18, the J gene TRBJ1-1; D not resolved. CDR1 is KGHSH and CDR2 is LQKENI in the germline V gene. Trimming stripped 5 bases from V and 3 bases from J, with 10 bases between. The CDR3 loop spans 13 amino acids. The CDR3 region has the DNA TGTGCCAGCTCAACTGCCTCAGACACTGAAGCTTTCTTT. Its translation is CASSTASDTEAFF.